This T cell receptor (beta chain) was sequenced in a study of T cell responses to AZD1222 COVID-19 vaccine. Study results and caveats: Nearly half of unique spike-specific TCRs reportedly avoided B.1.351 and B.1.1.7 mutated regions.

Points on this clone: The antigen is undetermined.

This CDR3 comprises 15 residues. The V segment lost 7 bases and the J segment 0 bases; nucleotides outside the gene matches: 5. CDR1 and CDR2 (germline): LNHNV, YYDKDF (reference sequence). Assay used: immunoSEQ multiplex PCR; TCRdb lists only in-frame clones, some missing. The sample shows about 130,000 clones, roughly 85% of them seen only once. The chain employs TRBV15 and TRBJ2-4; 8 nucleotides match TRBD1. The TCR sequence derives from an adult who received the MenACWY meningococcal vaccine as a control. Sequences were derived from peripheral blood, sampled 28 days after the second dose of the MenACWY control vaccine. The CDR3 sequence: CATTGGNLAKNIQYF. Written as DNA, the CDR3 is TGTGCCACCACAGGGGGCAACCTAGCCAAAAACATTCAGTACTTC. The full variable domain, rest sourced from reference TRBV15 and TRBJ2-4, is DAMVIQNPRYQVTQFGKPVTLSCSQTLNHNVMYWYQQKSSQAPKLLFHYYDKDFNNEADTPDNFQSRRPNTSFCFLDIRSPGLGDTAMYLCATTGGNLAKNIQYFGAGTRLSVL.